Described below is a single TCR beta chain sequence and its context. Its cognate antigen has yet to be identified. Base quality data are lacking; no much larger clone is found one base away. For CDR1 and CDR2, the germline V gene lists SGHDN and FVKESK. V sheds 4 bases and J sheds 0 bases, leaving 16 bases between their ends. The CDR3 holds 17 amino acids from the cysteine to the phenylalanine. Only CDR3 DNA remains: 51 bases, in frame from the first base. Library method: the immunoSEQ multiplex PCR assay. For the multiplex PCR, a mixture combining 60 forward primers for TCR Vbeta segments and 13 reverse primers for TCR Jbeta segments was used. A multiplex PCR assay on genomic DNA amplified the CDR3 region of rearranged TCR beta genes. The Illumina HiSeq System was used to sequence the amplified TCR beta libraries as 87-base-pair reads. On the study's bioinformatics: In a later analysis, around 80 million unique TCR beta chains were counted across the roughly 610 repertoires, and roughly 9.9 million of these chains were shared by at least two donors. Raw reads were error-corrected and collapsed into unique sequences by a nearest-neighbor algorithm in which closely related sequences were merged to remove PCR and sequencing errors. To assign V, D and J gene segments, CDR3 sequences were aligned to IMGT reference sequences. For a sequence to be retained, a match of at least six nucleotides to both a V gene segment and a J gene segment was required. Rearrangements were classified as productive when the CDR3 lacked stop codons and remained in frame with V and J, and all other rearrangements were classified as non-productive. CDR3 was defined by IMGT convention, running from the second conserved V-encoded cysteine to the conserved J-encoded phenylalanine. Sequences without an unambiguous match to a single V gene segment were excluded from the earlier analysis of about 640 of the donors. In an earlier analysis of 587 of the donors, a V segment was called functional when productive rearrangements were above 56.7%, and segregating when the standard deviation between donors exceeded 5%. A statistical classification framework was built for diagnosing cytomegalovirus status from the catalog of TCR beta chain sequences. In a later analysis, TCR nucleotide sequences were compared against IMGT/GENE-DB human TR gene sequences so that V and J genes could be assigned. In a later analysis, CDR3 sequences and most-parsimonious VDJ recombination scenarios were assigned using the TCRdist pipeline. In a later analysis, each TCR beta chain was defined by its CDR3 amino acid sequence together with its V-gene family, and reads lacking a unique V-gene family were excluded. In a later analysis, a few hundred highly shared, low-generation-probability nucleotide sequences were removed to address suspected cross-contamination and a sequencing artifact. A later analysis calculated a clonal expansion index for each public chain from normalized within-repertoire ranks of inferred template counts. Generation probabilities in a later analysis came from a VDJ recombination model fitted to out-of-frame rearrangements, and those results were checked against IGoR. In a later analysis, hypergeometric tests were used to score TCR-TCR, TCR-HLA and TCR-CMV co-occurrence, with a repertoire-size bias correction applied to TCR pairs. A later analysis estimated false discovery rates by permuting HLA or CMV assignments 20 times. In a later analysis, co-occurring TCRs were grouped using DBSCAN, with TCRdist sequence similarity added in when clustering inside HLA-allele-positive subsets. Repertoires with fewer than 30,000 or more than 120,000 public chains were left out of co-occurrence clustering, as were five repertoires with anomalous nucleotide sharing. TCRdb provides this immuneACCESS table in a form limited to in-frame rearrangements. Some clones are lacking; in checked studies, under half of them reflect an unresolved V gene, and why the rest are absent is not known. Clone size and the V and J calls come from that table; the DNA yielded D and trimming. The sample contains about 180,000 clones, around 85% of them found a single time. 1% of the sample goes to the ten largest clones.

The data stem from a study of cytomegalovirus exposure and HLA in healthy donors (TCRdb year 2017). Broadly, across the study: An earlier analysis of a few hundred of the donors reported approximately 300 Gb of sequence data and some 110 million unique TCR beta sequences obtained from 150 million to 200 million T cells. A later analysis re-examined previously published TCR beta repertoires from just over 650 donors and added high-resolution HLA genotyping to investigate patterns of TCR occurrence. The study profiled the T cell repertoires of about 720 subjects by immunosequencing and related them to cytomegalovirus serostatus. HLA typing included class I and class II loci at four-digit resolution. A later genetic analysis took genome-wide SNP genotypes for about 65% of the 666 donors and used that subset as a discovery cohort. In an earlier analysis of roughly 580 of the donors, high-throughput TCR beta sequencing was used to judge whether each TCR beta V gene segment behaved as functional or pseudogenic. Of the 398 genotyped donors, roughly 85% fell in the genetic ancestry cluster associated with self-reported Caucasian donors. Typing coverage varied by locus: 629-630 donors for A, B, C, DRB1 and DQB1; approximately 500 for DQA1; nearly 610 for DPA1; approximately 470 for DPB1. An early release that covered fewer than 750 HLA-typed donors contained approximately 300 gigabases of sequencing data and 65 million to 100 million unique TCR sequences. To predict cytomegalovirus infection status, the study brought together high-throughput TCR immunosequencing, statistical association of individual TCRs with disease status, and machine learning. Along with the roughly 710-subject first cohort, a separate validation cohort of around 110 different subjects was used. Rather than using new phenotypic data, the later analysis identified candidate immune exposures from TCR beta sequences and from how often those sequences occurred across donors. The study aimed to test whether signatures of past pathogen exposure could be identified by cataloging public T cell receptors. Five DR-DQ haplotypes were treated as single units for association and clustering because of strong linkage in the cohort. Donor age, sex, ethnicity and CMV serostatus were collected together with the repertoire data. Every repertoire in the discovery cohort had been generated on one and the same sequencing platform. Across some 400 genotyped donors of the cohort, an average of about 240,000 unique TCR beta nucleotide sequences per donor were sequenced, and roughly a sixth of those sequences were non-productive. Study-wide conclusions, independent of this receptor: Because counts were too low, seventeen rarely observed V segments, including chromosome 9 orphons, were left out of the earlier analysis of 587 of the donors. A further reported finding was that TCR beta sequences accurately predicted the HLA-A and HLA-B alleles for most subjects in the first cohort. When HLA alleles, especially DR and DQ, strongly co-occurred, TCR associations were difficult to assign to individual alleles. A later genetic analysis associated a missense DCLRE1C variant with V-gene and J-gene trimming of TCR beta chains, and an independent cohort replicated the association. Some IMGT-functional V segments, including TRBV6-2 and TRBV6-3, could not be told apart with the 87-base-pair reads, so those segments were excluded. A few of the identified cytomegalovirus-associated TCR beta chains were confirmed in vitro to be specific for cytomegalovirus antigens. A later analysis found that TCR association rates varied across HLA loci, with DRB1 alleles showing the most associated TCRs and HLA-C alleles the fewest. For the cohort, immune exposure information was limited to CMV serostatus. Roughly uniform sequencing depth across donors was assumed in presence/absence analyses, although this assumption may not hold. Only TCR beta chains were sequenced in this cohort, and the absence of alpha or paired-chain data limited detectable features. A group of highly shared sequence variants was considered likely to be a technical artifact of the sequencing pipeline. In the study, 164 TCR beta chains were listed as associated with cytomegalovirus. Across donors, most TCR sequences were observed very rarely, whereas some public TCRs were present in many individuals. A later analysis reported that several top co-occurrence clusters appeared linked to parvovirus B19, influenza, CMV and Epstein-Barr virus. Linkage disequilibrium might explain the correlated functional status among segregating V segments, but an unknown experimental factor could not be excluded. Compared with equally common non-associated chains, HLA-associated TCR beta chains in a later analysis were more clonally expanded and had lower generation probabilities. Specific HLA alleles were associated with 15,000 to 20,000 TCR beta sequences at a false discovery rate of 0.05 in a later analysis. Because HLA typing was unavailable for some donors at each locus, only the typed subset was used in association tests. Cytomegalovirus status was reported to be diagnosed by the classifier with high specificity and sensitivity in both the original and validation cohorts. The authors suggested that the approach could potentially be generalized to other disease states and immunological phenotypes. According to a later genetic analysis, donors in an Asian-associated ancestry cluster had fewer N-insertions in productive TCRs than the approximately 690-donor mean. In a later analysis, most CMV-associated TCR beta chains were found to appear HLA-restricted, with HLA associations seemingly driven largely by CMV exposure. In an earlier analysis of some 640 of the donors, most TCR beta V segments were observed in productive rearrangements about 87% or about 30% of the time, broadly matching IMGT annotations.

The cohort was made up of roughly 670 healthy bone marrow donors. At the time of sampling, all cohort members were nominally healthy, though unrecorded immune exposures were likely present. The donor tested CMV seronegative, placing the donor among the 350 to 400 seronegative members of the cohort. A peripheral blood sample was provided by each donor, and peripheral blood mononuclear cells were used for TCR beta sequencing. The Qiagen DNeasy Blood Extraction Kit was used to extract genomic DNA from the blood cell samples. Sequencing input: PBMCs. In this chain, TRBV14 is recombined with TRBJ2-1, with no confidently assigned D gene. This receptor was identified in a boy under 10 years old in good health and CMV-seronegative. The CDR3 loop reads CASSRSVRISSYNEQFF. Here is the DNA: TGTGCCAGCAGCCGCTCCGTCCGAATTAGCTCCTACAATGAGCAGTTCTTC.